This T cell receptor beta chain is from a study of beta chain features in type 1 diabetes. Expressed TCRB transcripts were sequenced because the entire RNA isolate underwent reverse transcription. The data were produced by immunoSEQ multiplex PCR, yet TCRdb's version contains in-frame clones alone and is incomplete. The sample has nearly 250,000 clones, over 65% seen once. CDR1 is DFQATT, CDR2 SNEGSKA, per germline (reference sequence). The CDR3 contains 11 residues. V lost 2 bases and J lost 7, with 8 bases in between. This clonotype was obtained from a young man in good health. The material sequenced was naive CD4+ T cells from blood. This chain uses TRBV20-1 with TRBJ2-5; no clear D gene. DNA for the CDR3: TGCAGTGCTAGACCCTCTGGGACCCAGTACTTC. Translation gives CSARPSGTQYF.